A selection of T cell receptor beta chains follows, all from one sample in a study of blood T cell repertoires in COVID-19. Data came from immunoSEQ multiplex PCR; TCRdb stores just in-frame clones and leaves some out. The sample holds 190,000 or so clones, 89% seen once. Sequencing was performed on PBMCs or T cells enriched from blood (not recorded which). The receptor set was obtained from a woman between 18 and 29 years old who had recovered from COVID-19. Each CDR3 is given with its conserved first and last residue. The D gene is left open where the match is weak. Where a row states a size, it is once, few, many or the class of an expanded clone; other rows omit it.

J: TRBJ1-6
D: -
size: -
V: TRBV6-5
CDR3: CASYREYNSPLHF
DNA: TGTGCCAGCTACCGGGAGTATAATTCACCCCTCCACTTT

J: TRBJ1-2
D: TRBD1
size: once
V: TRBV11-3
CDR3: CASSGETGGVYGYTF
DNA: TGTGCCAGCAGCGGCGAGACAGGGGGCGTCTATGGCTACACCTTC

J: TRBJ1-6
D: TRBD1
size: -
V: TRBV5-1
CDR3: CASSPDRENSPLHF
DNA: TGCGCCAGCAGCCCGGACAGGGAAAATTCACCCCTCCACTTT

J: TRBJ1-2
D: -
size: -
V: TRBV3-1/TRBV3-2
CDR3: CASSQEGGTRVGYGYTF
DNA: TGTGCCAGCAGCCAAGAAGGAGGAACCCGCGTCGGCTATGGCTACACCTTC

J: TRBJ2-5
D: TRBD2
size: -
V: TRBV2
CDR3: CASKLAGGTQETQYF
DNA: TGTGCCAGCAAACTCGCGGGGGGAACCCAAGAGACCCAGTACTTC

J: TRBJ1-5
D: TRBD1
size: -
V: TRBV28
CDR3: CAIPNRGNQPQHF
DNA: TGTGCCATTCCTAACAGGGGTAATCAGCCCCAGCATTTT

J: TRBJ2-2
D: TRBD2
size: few
V: TRBV6-4
CDR3: CASSDSGGDTGELFF
DNA: TGTGCCAGCAGTGACAGCGGGGGGGACACCGGGGAGCTGTTTTTT

J: TRBJ1-1
D: TRBD1
size: -
V: TRBV28
CDR3: CASSLRRGAETEAFF
DNA: TGTGCCAGCAGTCTCCGCAGGGGGGCAGAGACTGAAGCTTTCTTT

J: TRBJ1-1
D: -
size: -
V: TRBV3-1/TRBV3-2
CDR3: CASRAPGTEAFF
DNA: TGTGCCAGCCGCGCCCCGGGGACTGAAGCTTTCTTT

J: TRBJ2-7
D: -
size: -
V: TRBV28
CDR3: CASSSSIYPEQYF
DNA: TGTGCCAGCAGTTCCTCCATCTACCCAGAGCAGTACTTC

J: TRBJ2-7
D: -
size: -
V: TRBV6-1
CDR3: CASSEARTVHEQYF
DNA: TGTGCCAGCAGTGAAGCGCGGACAGTCCACGAGCAGTACTTC

J: TRBJ1-4
D: -
size: -
V: TRBV2
CDR3: CASSVGQGSNEKLFF
DNA: TGTGCCAGCAGTGTCGGGCAGGGATCTAATGAAAAACTGTTTTTT

J: TRBJ2-1
D: TRBD1
size: -
V: TRBV7-8
CDR3: CASRLGQGIYNEQFF
DNA: TGTGCCAGCAGACTGGGACAGGGAATATACAATGAGCAGTTCTTC

J: TRBJ1-1
D: -
size: -
V: TRBV6-1
CDR3: CASSDPAAGILYGTEAFF
DNA: TGTGCCAGCAGTGATCCCGCAGCAGGGATCCTCTACGGCACTGAAGCTTTCTTT

J: TRBJ2-1
D: -
size: -
V: TRBV9
CDR3: CASSPFGIDNEQFF
DNA: TGTGCCAGCAGCCCGTTTGGCATCGACAATGAGCAGTTCTTC

J: TRBJ2-1
D: TRBD1
size: -
V: TRBV28
CDR3: CASRDRDSALNEQFF
DNA: TGTGCCAGCAGGGATCGGGACAGCGCCCTCAATGAGCAGTTCTTC

J: TRBJ2-7
D: TRBD2
size: once
V: TRBV6-1
CDR3: CASSEGMASGDYEQYF
DNA: TGTGCCAGCAGTGAAGGGATGGCTAGCGGGGACTACGAGCAGTACTTC

J: TRBJ1-1
D: -
size: few
V: TRBV10-1
CDR3: CAPRLWMNTEAFF
DNA: TGCGCCCCCAGACTGTGGATGAACACTGAAGCTTTCTTT

J: TRBJ2-1
D: -
size: once
V: TRBV11-2
CDR3: CASSSPQGYEQFF
DNA: TGTGCCAGCAGTAGTCCTCAGGGCTATGAGCAGTTCTTC

J: TRBJ2-3
D: TRBD2
size: -
V: TRBV9
CDR3: CASSALAGGPIHTQYF
DNA: TGTGCCAGCAGCGCATTAGCGGGGGGGCCTATACATACGCAGTATTTT

J: TRBJ2-1
D: -
size: -
V: TRBV7-7
CDR3: CASSLAGVGEQFF
DNA: TGTGCCAGCAGCTTAGCAGGGGTTGGTGAGCAGTTCTTC

J: TRBJ1-3
D: -
size: -
V: TRBV10-3
CDR3: CATRLGVGSTGNTIYF
DNA: TGTGCCACGAGACTAGGGGTTGGTAGTACTGGAAACACCATATATTTT

J: TRBJ2-3
D: -
size: -
V: TRBV28
CDR3: CASRGRGRAKDTQYF
DNA: TGTGCCAGCAGAGGGCGGGGCCGTGCAAAAGATACGCAGTATTTT

J: TRBJ2-2
D: -
size: -
V: TRBV3-1/TRBV3-2
CDR3: CASSRGVEHTGELFF
DNA: TGTGCCAGCAGCCGGGGGGTCGAACACACCGGGGAGCTGTTTTTT